The clone carrying this T cell receptor beta chain was detected a few times. This entry comes from a study of blood T cell repertoires in COVID-19. As for the study in general: Sample material is recorded as cDNA or gDNA derived from T cells, B-cell-depleted T cells, or PBMCs.

Clones were sequenced by immunoSEQ multiplex PCR, and TCRdb holds only the in-frame ones, with some missing. Altogether about 75,000 clones are present, around 90% being singletons, with the ten largest covering approximately 2.5%. This clonotype originated in a human donor in a cohort sampled during active COVID-19. Sample: peripheral blood.

The chain's CDR3 is CASTPITSGVRNYGYTF. The CDR3 DNA reads TGTGCCAGCACCCCAATTACGTCCGGGGTGAGGAACTATGGCTACACCTTC. This chain links TRBV28 with TRBJ1-2; no definite D call. Trimming pared 7 bases from V and 2 bases from J, leaving 23 bases between. The CDR3 runs 17 residues. CDR1 is MDHEN and CDR2 is SYDVKM in the germline V gene.